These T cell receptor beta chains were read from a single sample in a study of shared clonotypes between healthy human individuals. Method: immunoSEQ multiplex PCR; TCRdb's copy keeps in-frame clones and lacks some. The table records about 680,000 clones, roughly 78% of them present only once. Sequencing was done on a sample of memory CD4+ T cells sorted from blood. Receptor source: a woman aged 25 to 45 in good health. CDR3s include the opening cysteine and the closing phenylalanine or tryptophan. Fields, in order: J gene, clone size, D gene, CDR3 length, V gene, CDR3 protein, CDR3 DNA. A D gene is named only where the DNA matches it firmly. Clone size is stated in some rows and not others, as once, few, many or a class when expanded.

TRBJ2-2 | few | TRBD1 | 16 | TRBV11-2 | CASSRTGGANTGELFF | TGTGCCAGCAGCAGGACAGGGGGCGCGAACACCGGGGAGCTGTTTTTT
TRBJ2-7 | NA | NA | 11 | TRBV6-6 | CASGSYYEQYF | TGTGCCAGCGGGAGTTACTACGAGCAGTACTTC
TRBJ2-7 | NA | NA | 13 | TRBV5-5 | CASSFKGAYEQYF | TGTGCCAGCAGCTTCAAGGGTGCCTACGAGCAGTACTTC
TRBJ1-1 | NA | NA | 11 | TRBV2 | CASRKNTEAFF | TGTGCCAGCAGAAAGAACACTGAAGCTTTCTTT
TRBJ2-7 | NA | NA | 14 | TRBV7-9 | CASSLPGNSYEQYF | TGTGCCAGCAGCTTACCAGGAAATTCCTACGAGCAGTACTTC
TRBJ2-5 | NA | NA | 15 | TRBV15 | CATSRDPHWQETQYF | TGTGCCACCAGCAGAGACCCGCACTGGCAAGAGACCCAGTACTTC
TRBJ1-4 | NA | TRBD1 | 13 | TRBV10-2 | CASNGQGGEKLFF | TGCGCCAGCAACGGACAGGGGGGTGAAAAACTGTTTTTT
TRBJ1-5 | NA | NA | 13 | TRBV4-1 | CASSQGGGQPQHF | TGCGCCAGCAGCCAAGGGGGAGGCCAGCCCCAGCATTTT
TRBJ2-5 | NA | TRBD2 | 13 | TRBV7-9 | CASSLGGQQTQYF | TGTGCCAGCAGCTTGGGAGGGCAACAGACCCAGTACTTC
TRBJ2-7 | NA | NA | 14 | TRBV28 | CASSLQQSVREQYF | TGTGCCAGCAGTTTACAACAGAGCGTGAGGGAGCAGTACTTC
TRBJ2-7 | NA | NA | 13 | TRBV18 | CASSPNRDDEQYF | TGTGCCAGCTCACCAAACAGGGACGACGAGCAGTACTTC
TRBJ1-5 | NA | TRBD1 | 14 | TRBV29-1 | CSVVGQGEDQPQHF | TGCAGCGTTGTAGGACAGGGCGAGGATCAGCCCCAGCATTTT
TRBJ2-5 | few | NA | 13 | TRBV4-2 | CASSLQGQETQYF | TGTGCCAGCAGCCTACAGGGCCAAGAGACCCAGTACTTC
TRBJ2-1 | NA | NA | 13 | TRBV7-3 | CASSFGTTNEQFF | TGTGCCAGCAGCTTCGGGACGACTAATGAGCAGTTCTTC
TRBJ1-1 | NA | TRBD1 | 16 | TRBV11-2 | CASSLEGTGGWTEAFF | TGTGCCAGCAGCTTAGAGGGGACAGGGGGATGGACTGAAGCTTTCTTT
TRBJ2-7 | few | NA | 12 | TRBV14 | CASSQGFFEQYF | TGTGCCAGCAGCCAGGGGTTCTTCGAGCAGTACTTC
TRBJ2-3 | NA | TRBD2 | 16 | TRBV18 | CASSPAQAGGSDTQYF | TGTGCCAGCTCACCCGCCCAGGCGGGAGGATCGGATACGCAGTATTTT
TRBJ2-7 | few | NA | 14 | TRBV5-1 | CASSLVSGEYEQYF | TGCGCCAGCAGCTTGGTGTCAGGGGAATACGAGCAGTACTTC
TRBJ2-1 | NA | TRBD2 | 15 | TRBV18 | CASSPVAGGGNEQFF | TGTGCCAGCTCACCCGTAGCGGGAGGGGGCAATGAGCAGTTCTTC
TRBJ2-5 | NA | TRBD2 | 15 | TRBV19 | CASQDPGGGRETQYF | TGTGCCAGCCAAGACCCGGGAGGCGGGAGAGAGACCCAGTACTTC
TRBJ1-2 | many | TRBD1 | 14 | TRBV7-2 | CASSTTGTEYGYTF | TGTGCCAGCAGTACCACCGGGACAGAGTATGGCTACACCTTC
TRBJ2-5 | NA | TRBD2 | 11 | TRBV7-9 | CASSLGRAQYF | TGTGCCAGCAGCTTGGGGAGGGCCCAGTACTTC
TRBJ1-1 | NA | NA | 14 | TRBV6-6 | CASSYFDVNTEAFF | TGTGCCAGCAGTTACTTTGACGTGAACACTGAAGCTTTCTTT
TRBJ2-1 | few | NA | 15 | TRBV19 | CASLPAGTTYNEQFF | TGTGCCAGTTTACCCGCCGGGACGACCTACAATGAGCAGTTCTTC
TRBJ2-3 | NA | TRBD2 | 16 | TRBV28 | CASGLGLAGGGDTQYF | TGTGCCAGCGGACTCGGACTAGCGGGAGGAGGCGATACGCAGTATTTT
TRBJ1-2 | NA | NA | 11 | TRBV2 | CASIPEYGYTF | TGTGCCAGCATCCCTGAGTATGGCTACACCTTC
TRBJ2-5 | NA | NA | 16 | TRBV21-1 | CASSKVRGRRRGTQYF | TGTGCCAGCAGCAAAGTACGAGGACGGCGGAGAGGGACCCAGTACTTC
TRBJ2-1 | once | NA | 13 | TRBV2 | CASSVASHNEQFF | TGTGCCAGCAGTGTGGCCTCCCACAATGAGCAGTTCTTC
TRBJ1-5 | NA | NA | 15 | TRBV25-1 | CASSPGAGTYQPQHF | TGTGCCAGCAGTCCAGGGGCCGGGACCTATCAGCCCCAGCATTTT
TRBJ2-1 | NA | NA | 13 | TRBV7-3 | CASSDYLYNEQFF | TGTGCCAGCAGTGACTATCTCTACAATGAGCAGTTCTTC
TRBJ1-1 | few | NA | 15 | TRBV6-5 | CASSYSGGKRTEAFF | TGTGCCAGCAGTTACTCGGGGGGGAAGAGGACTGAAGCTTTCTTT
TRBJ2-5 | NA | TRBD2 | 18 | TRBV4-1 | CASSQGVLAGGYQETQYF | TGCGCCAGCAGCCAAGGAGTGCTAGCGGGAGGGTACCAAGAGACCCAGTACTTC
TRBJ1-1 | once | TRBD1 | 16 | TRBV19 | CASKIKPDRVGTEAFF | TGTGCCAGTAAAATAAAACCGGACAGGGTGGGCACTGAAGCTTTCTTT
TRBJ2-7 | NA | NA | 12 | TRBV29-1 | CSVTRGLYEQYF | TGCAGCGTTACCCGGGGTCTCTACGAGCAGTACTTC
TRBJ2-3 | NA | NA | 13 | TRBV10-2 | CASTLAGADTQYF | TGCGCCAGCACCCTAGCAGGGGCAGATACGCAGTATTTT
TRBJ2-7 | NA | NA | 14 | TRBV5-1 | CASSLDPGAYEQYF | TGCGCCAGCAGCCTAGACCCGGGGGCCTACGAGCAGTACTTC
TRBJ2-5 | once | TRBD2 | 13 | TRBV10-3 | CAIRREGQETQYF | TGTGCCATCAGACGGGAGGGGCAAGAGACCCAGTACTTC
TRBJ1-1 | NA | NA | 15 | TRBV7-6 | CASSLGQHMNTEAFF | TGTGCCAGCAGCTTAGGACAGCACATGAACACTGAAGCTTTCTTT
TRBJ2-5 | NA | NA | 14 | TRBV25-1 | CASSEGRGRETQYF | TGTGCCAGCAGTGAAGGCAGGGGTCGGGAGACCCAGTACTTC
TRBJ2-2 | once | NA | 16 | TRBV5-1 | CASSWLPGEDPGELFF | TGCGCCAGCAGCTGGCTTCCGGGGGAGGATCCCGGGGAGCTGTTTTTT
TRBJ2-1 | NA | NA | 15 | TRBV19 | CASSIEQGYYNEQFF | TGTGCCAGTAGTATCGAGCAGGGGTACTACAATGAGCAGTTCTTC
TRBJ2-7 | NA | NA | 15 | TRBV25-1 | CASSETGTGSYEQYF | TGTGCCAGCAGTGAAACCGGGACGGGGTCCTACGAGCAGTACTTC
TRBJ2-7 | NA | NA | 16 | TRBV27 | CASTHRRGAMTYEQYF | TGTGCCAGCACTCACCGCAGGGGCGCTATGACCTACGAGCAGTACTTC
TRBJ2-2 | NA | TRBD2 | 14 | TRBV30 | CAWRLAGGNGELFF | TGTGCCTGGAGACTAGCGGGAGGCAACGGGGAGCTGTTTTTT
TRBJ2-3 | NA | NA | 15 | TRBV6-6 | CASRPAQLSTDTQYF | TGTGCCAGCAGGCCAGCACAACTAAGCACAGATACGCAGTATTTT
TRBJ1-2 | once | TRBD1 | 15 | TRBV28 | CASSNGQGKTYGYTF | TGTGCCAGCAGTAACGGACAGGGGAAAACCTATGGCTACACCTTC
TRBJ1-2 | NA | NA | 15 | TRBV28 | CASRTALQGNYGYTF | TGTGCCAGCAGAACCGCCCTACAGGGAAACTATGGCTACACCTTC
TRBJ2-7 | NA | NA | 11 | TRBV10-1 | CASSRGTEQYF | TGCGCCAGCAGTCGGGGGACCGAGCAGTACTTC
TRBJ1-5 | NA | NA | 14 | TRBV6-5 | CASSFQGRGAPQHF | TGTGCCAGCAGCTTTCAGGGGAGGGGTGCGCCCCAGCATTTT
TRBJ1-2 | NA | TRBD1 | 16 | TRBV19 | CASSAGRDRANYGYTF | TGTGCCAGTAGTGCCGGCCGGGACAGAGCTAACTATGGCTACACCTTC
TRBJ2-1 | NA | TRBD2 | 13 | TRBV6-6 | CASSGLVYNEQFF | TGTGCCAGCAGCGGACTAGTATACAATGAGCAGTTCTTC
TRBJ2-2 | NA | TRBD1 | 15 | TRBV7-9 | CASSRRQGGTGELFF | TGTGCCAGCAGCAGAAGACAGGGTGGTACCGGGGAGCTGTTTTTT
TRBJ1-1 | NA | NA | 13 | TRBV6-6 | CASSYSFQGEAFF | TGTGCCAGCAGTTACTCCTTCCAGGGTGAAGCTTTCTTT
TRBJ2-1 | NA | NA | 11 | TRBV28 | CASSLTVRRFF | TGTGCCAGCAGTTTGACAGTCAGGCGGTTCTTC
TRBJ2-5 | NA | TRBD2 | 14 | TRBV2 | CASKATSGYQTQYF | TGTGCCAGCAAAGCGACTAGCGGATACCAGACCCAGTACTTC
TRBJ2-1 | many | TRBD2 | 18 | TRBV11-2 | CASSPDRLLAGAYNEQFF | TGTGCCAGCAGCCCAGATCGCCTGCTAGCGGGAGCCTACAATGAGCAGTTCTTC
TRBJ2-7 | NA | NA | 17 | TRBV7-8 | CASSLNAGTGLSYEQYF | TGTGCCAGCAGCTTAAACGCAGGGACGGGGCTCTCCTACGAGCAGTACTTC
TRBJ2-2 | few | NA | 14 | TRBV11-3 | CASSQGQNTGELFF | TGTGCCAGCTCCCAGGGACAGAACACCGGGGAGCTGTTTTTT